These T cell receptor beta chains were read from a single sample in a study of T-cell reconstitution after alpha-beta-depleted transplantation in children. TCRdb reprocessed the PCR reads via MiXCR and lists one record per CDR3 protein. The table lists over 100,000 distinct CDR3 sequences, about 9.3% of them singletons. The sequencing here drew on PBMCs, taken before TCRalphabeta/CD19-depleted stem cell transplant. These receptors originate from a boy aged 2 to 9 with acute lymphoblastic leukemia, due to receive a stem cell transplant. Both conserved end residues are part of each CDR3. A D gene is named only where the DNA matches it firmly. The size of a clone is reported for some rows only, either as once, few or many, or as a class for expanded clones.

>TRBV29-1|NA|NA|TRBJ1-1
TGCAGCGTTGGGGGGCGGGCGGGCACTGAAGCTTTCTTT
CSVGGRAGTEAFF
>TRBV7-8|NA|NA|TRBJ1-1
TGTGCCAGCAGCTCCCCGCCCGGGTCCCCCTCCCTCGGCACTGAAGCTTTCTTT
CASSSPPGSPSLGTEAFF
>TRBV25-1|NA|NA|TRBJ2-7
TGTGCCAGCAGTGCCGGGGTGGTTGGCGAGCAGTACTTC
CASSAGVVGEQYF
>TRBV6-4|NA|NA|TRBJ1-1
TGTGCCAGCCGAGCAATTGGCACTGAAGCTTTCTTT
CASRAIGTEAFF
>TRBV12-3/TRBV12-4|TRBD1|NA|TRBJ2-1
TGTGCCAGCAGTCCCGGGACAGGGGGCTCCTACAATGAGCAGTTCTTC
CASSPGTGGSYNEQFF
>TRBV5-8|NA|NA|TRBJ2-2
TGTGCCAGTTTGGGCCTCGCGAACACCGGGGAGCTGTTTTTT
CASLGLANTGELFF
>TRBV20-1|NA|few|TRBJ1-2
TGCAGTGCTAGAGAATGGGGGGGCAGGGACTATGGCTACACCTTC
CSAREWGGRDYGYTF
>TRBV29-1|TRBD2|NA|TRBJ2-3
TGCAGCACAAGACTAGCTGGCACAGATACGCAGTATTTT
CSTRLAGTDTQYF
>TRBV19|TRBD2|many|TRBJ2-1
TGTGCCAGTAGCCTGGTACTAGCGGGAGGGAGGAATGAGCAGTTCTTC
CASSLVLAGGRNEQFF
>TRBV20-1|NA|many|TRBJ2-6
TGCAGTGCGATCCAGGGGCCTGGGGCCAACGTCCTGACTTTC
CSAIQGPGANVLTF
>TRBV13|NA|many|TRBJ1-3
TGTGCCAGCAGCTTAGGGGGTGGCAGACGCTCTGGAAACACCATATATTTT
CASSLGGGRRSGNTIYF
>TRBV7-2|NA|NA|TRBJ1-2
TGTGCCAGCGGATACGAGAACTATGGCTACACCTTC
CASGYENYGYTF
>TRBV6-1|NA|NA|TRBJ2-3
TGTGCCAGCAGTGATACCCGTGATACGCAGTATTTT
CASSDTRDTQYF
>TRBV29-1|NA|few|TRBJ2-2
TGCAGCGTGGGGGAGTCTCGCCACGGGGAGCTGTTTTTT
CSVGESRHGELFF
>TRBV7-9|TRBD1|few|TRBJ2-1
TGTGCCAGCAGCCCTCCGGGACAGAGCTACAATGAGCAGTTCTTC
CASSPPGQSYNEQFF
>TRBV7-8|NA|NA|TRBJ1-5
TGTGCCAGCAGCTTAGTTGGGGCAGCGGGGGGTCAGCCCCAGCATTTT
CASSLVGAAGGQPQHF
>TRBV5-8|NA|NA|TRBJ1-2
TGTGCCAGCAGCTTGGCAGGGGAGGGCTATGGCTACACCTTC
CASSLAGEGYGYTF
>TRBV7-3|NA|NA|TRBJ2-2
TGTGCCAGCAGCCCTGGCGGGGTCACCGGGGAGCTGTTTTTT
CASSPGGVTGELFF
>TRBV29-1|TRBD2|few|TRBJ2-3
TGCAGCGTTGAGCTGGGGCGCGGGGGAGATACGCAGTATTTT
CSVELGRGGDTQYF
>TRBV15|TRBD2|many|TRBJ2-3
TGTGCCACCAGTCCCGGGGGAGGGCCTTGGAGCACAGATACGCAGTATTTT
CATSPGGGPWSTDTQYF
>TRBV3-1|NA|few|TRBJ2-6
TGTGCCAGCAGCCTACTAGCTCCCTCTGGGGCCAACGTCCTGACTTTC
CASSLLAPSGANVLTF
>TRBV29-1|NA|many|TRBJ2-1
TGCAGCGTTTTCGGCGGGGTAAGGGGTGAGCAGTTCTTC
CSVFGGVRGEQFF
>TRBV4-2|NA|NA|TRBJ2-5
TGTGCCAGCAGCCAAGATCACCCCGAAGAGACCCAGTACTTC
CASSQDHPEETQYF
>TRBV28|TRBD2|NA|TRBJ2-5
TGTGCCAGCAGTTTATTGGCTAGCGGGGGACTCGAGACCCAGTACTTC
CASSLLASGGLETQYF
>TRBV20-1|TRBD2|NA|TRBJ2-1
TGCAGTGCTCCCCCAGCGGGAGGGCCTCATGAGCAGTTCTTC
CSAPPAGGPHEQFF
>TRBV18|NA|NA|TRBJ1-1
TGTGCCAGCTCATCGGACACCTACACTGAAGCTTTCTTT
CASSSDTYTEAFF
>TRBV6-1|NA|many|TRBJ2-6
TGTGCCAGCAGTCCCGATTTGAGGGGATCTGGGGCCAACGTCCTGACTTTC
CASSPDLRGSGANVLTF
>TRBV27|TRBD2|NA|TRBJ2-1
TGTGCCAGCAGTTTCGGGAGGGCCTCCTACAATGAGCAGTTCTTC
CASSFGRASYNEQFF
>TRBV20-1|NA|few|TRBJ2-7
TGCAGTGCTAGGTGGGGTAGCGATTCTTCCTACGAGCAGTACTTC
CSARWGSDSSYEQYF
>TRBV7-7|NA|few|TRBJ2-2
TGTGCCAGCAGCCCCGGCGGATTGAACACCGGGGAGCTGTTTTTT
CASSPGGLNTGELFF
>TRBV11-2|TRBD1|few|TRBJ1-2
TGTGCCAGCAGCCTCCAGAGGACAGGGGGCCCCAGGACCTTC
CASSLQRTGGPRTF
>TRBV5-1|NA|NA|TRBJ2-1
TGCGCCAGCAGCTTGCGGGACAACCGGGTGGTTGAGCAGTTCTTC
CASSLRDNRVVEQFF
>TRBV5-1|TRBD2|few|TRBJ2-3
TGCGCCAGCAGCTGGGATACTAGCGGGAGAACAGATACGCAGTATTTT
CASSWDTSGRTDTQYF
>TRBV5-1|NA|NA|TRBJ2-7
TGCGCCAGCAGCTTGGGGGTTCGGGGGGCTTACGACGAGCAGTACTTC
CASSLGVRGAYDEQYF
>TRBV12-3/TRBV12-4|NA|many|TRBJ1-1
TGTGCCAGCAGTCTAGGGGCCTCTGAAGGCACTGAAGCTTTCTTT
CASSLGASEGTEAFF
>TRBV5-6|NA|few|TRBJ1-4
TGTGCCAGCAGCTGGAAAGGGGCCCCGGCAACTAATGAAAAACTGTTTTTT
CASSWKGAPATNEKLFF
>TRBV12-3/TRBV12-4|NA|many|TRBJ1-3
TGTGCCAGCAACACCAGGGGCGGAAACACCACATATTTT
CASNTRGGNTTYF